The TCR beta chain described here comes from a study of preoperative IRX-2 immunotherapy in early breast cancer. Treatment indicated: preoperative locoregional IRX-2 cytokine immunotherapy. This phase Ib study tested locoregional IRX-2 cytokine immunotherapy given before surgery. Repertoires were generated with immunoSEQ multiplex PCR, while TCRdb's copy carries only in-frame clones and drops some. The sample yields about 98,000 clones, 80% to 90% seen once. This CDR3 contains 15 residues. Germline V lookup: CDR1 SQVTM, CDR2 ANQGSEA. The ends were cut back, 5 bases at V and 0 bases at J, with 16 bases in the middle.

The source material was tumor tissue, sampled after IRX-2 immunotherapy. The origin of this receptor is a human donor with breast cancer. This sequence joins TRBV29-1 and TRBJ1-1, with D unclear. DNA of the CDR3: TGCAGCGTTACCAGGACCTCATCCTTGAACACTGAAGCTTTCTTT. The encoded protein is CSVTRTSSLNTEAFF.